This T cell receptor beta chain appears in the sequencing data of a study of cytomegalovirus exposure and HLA in healthy donors (dated by TCRdb to about 2017). For the wider study: According to an earlier analysis of 450 to 650 of the donors, roughly 180 million T cells yielded 117 million unique TCR beta sequences and 276 Gb of sequence data. Class I and class II HLA loci were covered by the typing at four-digit resolution. An earlier analysis of several hundred of the donors applied high-throughput TCR beta sequencing to assess whether each TCR beta V gene segment acted as functional or pseudogenic. A later genetic analysis took genome-wide SNP genotypes for about 55% of the 666 donors and used that subset as a discovery cohort. The study aimed to test whether cataloging public T cell receptors could reveal signatures of past pathogen exposure. About 280 gigabases of sequencing data and tens of millions of unique TCR sequences were included in an early release covering several hundred HLA-typed donors. The study used immunosequencing to profile the T cell repertoires of 600 to 850 subjects and linked those repertoires to cytomegalovirus serostatus. All discovery cohort repertoires had been generated on a single sequencing platform. The study combined high-throughput TCR immunosequencing, statistical association of individual TCRs with disease status, and machine learning to predict cytomegalovirus infection status. Four to six DR-DQ haplotypes were handled as single units for association and clustering, since linkage in the cohort was strong. In the later analysis, no new phenotypic data were used to find candidate immune exposures; instead, reliance was placed on TCR beta sequences and their occurrence across donors. The number of donors typed differed by locus, with about 629-640 for A, B, C, DRB1 and DQB1, more than 500 for DQA1, about 610 for DPA1, and around 460 for DPB1. Donor age, sex, ethnicity and CMV serostatus were compiled together with the repertoire data. Among 398 genotyped donors of the cohort, an average of about 240,000 unique TCR beta nucleotide sequences were sequenced per donor, roughly 20% of them non-productive. Of the 350 to 400 genotyped donors, roughly 85% fell in the genetic ancestry cluster associated with self-reported Caucasian donors. A later analysis re-analyzed previously published TCR beta repertoires from about 600 donors and added high-resolution HLA genotyping to study TCR occurrence patterns. A separate validation cohort of some 130 different subjects was used in addition to the approximately 670-subject first cohort.

Overall study outcomes, separate from this receptor: Presence/absence analyses assumed roughly uniform sequencing depth across donors, an assumption that may not hold. V-gene and J-gene trimming of TCR beta chains was associated with a missense DCLRE1C variant in a later genetic analysis, and the association was replicated in an independent cohort. A further reported finding was that TCR beta sequences accurately predicted the HLA-A and HLA-B alleles for most subjects in the first cohort. A later analysis found that most CMV-associated TCR beta chains appeared HLA-restricted, with HLA associations seemingly driven largely by CMV exposure. The authors suggested that the approach could potentially be extended to other disease states and immunological phenotypes. This cohort had only TCR beta chains sequenced, and the lack of alpha or paired-chain data limited which features could be detected. A later analysis reported that several top co-occurrence clusters appeared linked to parvovirus B19, influenza, CMV and Epstein-Barr virus. Some IMGT-functional V segments, including TRBV6-2 and TRBV6-3, could not be told apart with the 87-base-pair reads, so those segments were excluded. Because counts were too low, 15 or so rarely observed V segments, including chromosome 9 orphons, were excluded from the earlier analysis of roughly 580 of the donors. A later analysis found that TCR association rates varied across HLA loci, with DRB1 alleles showing the most associated TCRs and HLA-C alleles the fewest. Because some donors lacked HLA typing at each locus, the association tests relied only on the typed subset. Compared with equally common non-associated chains, HLA-associated TCR beta chains in a later analysis were more clonally expanded and had lower generation probabilities. The classifier was reported to diagnose cytomegalovirus status with high specificity and sensitivity in both the original and validation cohorts. The study listed approximately 150 TCR beta chains as associated with cytomegalovirus. In vitro tests confirmed that three of the cytomegalovirus-associated TCR beta chains recognize cytomegalovirus antigens. When HLA alleles, especially DR and DQ, strongly co-occurred, TCR associations were difficult to assign to individual alleles. A later genetic analysis reported fewer N-insertions in productive TCRs among donors in an Asian-associated ancestry cluster than the approximately 700-donor mean. A later analysis associated approximately 17,000 TCR beta sequences with specific HLA alleles at a false discovery rate of 0.05. In an earlier analysis of roughly 560 of the donors, most TCR beta V segments were observed in productive rearrangements about 90% or about 30% of the time, broadly matching IMGT annotations. The sequencing pipeline was judged likely to have produced a cluster of highly shared sequence variants as a technical artifact. Most TCR sequences were seen in very few donors, while some public TCRs were found in many individuals. Linkage disequilibrium might explain the correlated functional status among segregating V segments, but an unknown experimental factor could not be excluded. Immune exposure information for the cohort was limited to CMV serostatus.

Regarding this clone: Its antigen is unknown.

Library preparation was by the immunoSEQ multiplex PCR assay. A mixture of 60 forward primers for TCR Vbeta segments and 13 reverse primers for TCR Jbeta segments was used in the multiplex PCR. The CDR3 region of rearranged TCR beta genes was amplified from genomic DNA with a multiplex PCR assay. Amplified TCR beta libraries were sequenced as 87-base-pair reads on the Illumina HiSeq System. The published analysis was carried out like this. Across the 666 repertoires, a later analysis counted approximately 75 million unique TCR beta chains, roughly 11 million of which were shared by at least two donors. A nearest-neighbor algorithm error-corrected the raw reads and collapsed the reads into unique sequences, merging closely related sequences to remove PCR and sequencing errors. Alignment of CDR3 sequences to IMGT reference sequences was used to assign V, D and J gene segments. For a sequence to be retained, at least a six-nucleotide match to both a V gene segment and a J gene segment was required. A rearrangement was called productive if the CDR3 had no stop codons and remained in frame with V and J, and every other rearrangement was called non-productive. Following IMGT convention, CDR3 was defined as the stretch from the second conserved V-encoded cysteine to the conserved J-encoded phenylalanine. In an earlier analysis of more than 550 of the donors, sequences lacking an unambiguous match to a single V gene segment were excluded. In an earlier analysis of 587 of the donors, V segments were called functional above 56.7% productive rearrangements and were called segregating when the between-donor standard deviation exceeded 5%. A statistical classification framework was built to diagnose cytomegalovirus status from the catalog of TCR beta chain sequences. In a later analysis, TCR nucleotide sequences were compared against IMGT/GENE-DB human TR gene sequences so that V and J genes could be assigned. The TCRdist pipeline was used in a later analysis to assign CDR3 sequences and most-parsimonious VDJ recombination scenarios. In a later analysis, each TCR beta chain was defined by its CDR3 amino acid sequence together with its V-gene family, and reads lacking a unique V-gene family were excluded. A later analysis removed over 500 highly shared, low-generation-probability nucleotide sequences to deal with suspected cross-contamination and a sequencing artifact. In a later analysis, a clonal expansion index was calculated for each public chain from normalized within-repertoire ranks of inferred template counts. Generation probabilities in a later analysis came from a VDJ recombination model fitted to out-of-frame rearrangements, and those results were checked against IGoR. In a later analysis, hypergeometric tests were used to score TCR-TCR, TCR-HLA and TCR-CMV co-occurrence, with a repertoire-size bias correction applied to TCR pairs. A later analysis estimated false discovery rates by permuting HLA or CMV assignments 20 times. A later analysis grouped co-occurring TCRs with DBSCAN, adding TCRdist sequence similarity when clustering within HLA-allele-positive subsets. For co-occurrence clustering, repertoires with fewer than 30,000 or more than 120,000 public chains were excluded, along with four to six repertoires with anomalous nucleotide sharing. The source is immuneACCESS, and TCRdb retained only in-frame sequences with V and J called. Part of the clones is not carried over; for the studies checked, unresolved V genes explain less than half of this, and the remainder is unexplained. The DNA gave D and trimming, while V, J and clone size come from that table. The sample table records approximately 43,000 clones. Together, the top ten hold about 1.8% of the sample.

The cohort comprised fewer than 700 healthy bone marrow donors. At the time of sampling, all cohort members were nominally healthy, though unrecorded immune exposures were likely present. The donor tested CMV seronegative, placing the donor among the 350 or so seronegative members of the cohort. A peripheral blood sample was collected from each donor, and TCR beta sequencing was performed on peripheral blood mononuclear cells. The Qiagen DNeasy Blood Extraction Kit was used to extract genomic DNA from the blood cell samples. The CDR3 runs 17 residues from the cysteine to the phenylalanine. Just CDR3 DNA is preserved here, 51 bases in frame from base 1. CDR1 and CDR2, per the germline V gene, are MGHRA and YSYEKL. Trimming at the junction amounts to 7 bases on V and 3 bases on J, and the germline ends lie 22 bases apart.

This chain joins TRBV4-1 to TRBJ1-3, and possibly TRBD1, on 6 matching bases. The material sequenced was PBMCs. This receptor was obtained from a woman in her twenties or thirties in good health and CMV-seronegative. The CDR3 region has the sequence CASTKNPRGSGGNTIYF. The DNA sequence follows: TGCGCCAGCACAAAAAACCCCAGGGGATCGGGTGGAAACACCATATATTTT.